This entry concerns a single T cell receptor (beta chain). This sample was included in a study of blood T cell repertoires in COVID-19. Looking at the study overall: Samples of COVID-19 (acute and convalescent) were obtained from the United States, Italy and Spain. PBMCs, B-cell-depleted T cells, or T cells provided the cDNA or gDNA that made up the material.

In the original processing: Amplification of reference gene primers provided the estimated nucleated cell counts. Here immunoSEQ multiplex PCR was the method, and the copy in TCRdb shows in-frame clones only, minus some. The DNA was the basis for D and trimming; V, J and clone size are from that table. The profile covers nearly 100,000 clones, with 65% to 85% appearing a single time and roughly a sixth taken by the ten largest. Germline CDR1 MNHEY, CDR2 SMNVEV (reference sequence). V was clipped by 7 bases and J by 1 base, with 17 bases between them. This CDR3 has 16 amino acids. Sequencing was carried out using peripheral blood. The chain employs TRBV27 and TRBJ2-4, with D maybe TRBD2 (6 bases). The origin of this receptor is a woman aged 60-75 years with acute or convalescent COVID-19. The CDR3 bases are TGTGCCAGCATGGGGAACCCGGGGGATGCCAAAAACATTCAGTACTTC. It encodes CASMGNPGDAKNIQYF.